A single sample is the source of the 20 T cell receptor beta chains below, sequenced in a study of metastatic and nonmetastatic thyroid tumors. TCRdb reanalyzed the PCR reads via MiXCR. The sample lists around 50,000 clones, just under 30% seen once, with 15% to 20% in the top ten. Thyroid surgery had not been preceded by any treatment in any patient. What was sequenced was blood. These receptors came from a female donor with papillary thyroid cancer or a benign thyroid nodule (not recorded which). Some clones in this sample may be carry-over from other donors' samples.

This clone was detected only a few times. Compared with germline, one end of the junction differs, possibly owing to a read error. The genes are TRBV6-5 and TRBJ2-2; the D is unclear. The germline V gene has CDR1 MNHEY and CDR2 SVGAGI. The CDR3 has 11 amino acids. The CDR3 DNA reads TGTGCCAGCAGTGACTCCGGGGAGCTGTTTTTT. Amino acids: CASSDSGELFF.

The genes are TRBV12-3 or TRBV12-4 and TRBJ2-5; 9 nucleotides agree with TRBD2. V lost 2 bases and J lost 1; bases outside the gene matches: 2. This CDR3 comprises 15 residues. CDR3 in amino acids: CASSLSAGGQETQYF. The CDR3 DNA reads TGTGCCAGCAGTTTATCAGCGGGGGGCCAAGAGACCCAGTACTTC.

Concerning this clone: The CDR3 end shows no conserved phenylalanine or tryptophan, and so a read error is likely. The chain couples TRBV20-1 to TRBJ1-2, with 9 bases lining up with TRBD1. From germline, CDR1 is DFQATT and CDR2 SNEGSKA (reference sequence). There are 17 residues in the CDR3. The ends lost 0 bases at V and 2 bases at J; junction bases unmatched: 10. Here the CDR3 DNA reads TGCAGTGCTAGAGACCCCCGGACAGGGGTTCGGAACTATGGCTACACCCTC. Protein sequence: CSARDPRTGVRNYGYTL.

The chain joins TRBV20-1 to TRBJ2-3; 9 positions agree with TRBD2. Germline assignment: CDR1 DFQATT and CDR2 SNEGSKA (reference sequence). With 5 bases clipped from V and 1 base from J, the junction kept 13 bases outside the gene matches. CDR3 size: 17 residues. CDR3: CSADNSGSAFGTDTQYF. The CDR3, as DNA: TGCAGTGCTGACAATAGCGGGAGTGCCTTCGGCACAGATACGCAGTATTTT.

V gene TRBV5-8 combines with J gene TRBJ2-7; maybe TRBD2 (5 bases). The germline V gene has CDR1 SGHTS and CDR2 YDEGEE. The CDR3 consists of 14 residues. Trimming cost V 2 bases and J 5 bases, with 14 bases left between them. This CDR3 is CASSFGGHSDEQYF. CDR3 DNA: TGTGCCAGCAGCTTTGGAGGTCATTCTGACGAGCAGTACTTC.

Of note for this clone: Its ends do not fully match the called genes, so a read error is possible. The chain employs TRBV30 and TRBJ2-1, with D uncertain. From germline, CDR1 is GTSNPN and CDR2 SVGIG (reference sequence). There are 11 residues in the CDR3. The CDR3 DNA is TGTGCCCGGAGTGTGGGTGATGAGCAGTTCTTC. It encodes CARSVGDEQFF.

This clone was picked up a small number of times. V is TRBV6-2 or TRBV6-3 and J is TRBJ2-7; possible D gene TRBD2, 6 bases. This CDR3 region has 13 residues. CDR1 is MNHEY and CDR2 is SVGEGT in the germline V gene. V lost 6 bases, J lost 6 bases, and 15 bases lay in between. In DNA form, the CDR3 reads TGTGCCAGCAGAGCGGGCTTGGGGCTCGAGCAGTACTTC. Protein sequence: CASRAGLGLEQYF.

This clone was found once. Here the CDR3 reads CASSMPLAGPTGELFF. In DNA form, the CDR3 reads TGTGCCAGTAGTATGCCCCTAGCGGGGCCCACCGGGGAGCTGTTTTTT. This chain connects TRBV19 to TRBJ2-2; 9 nucleotides match TRBD2. Germline V gives CDR1 LNHDA, CDR2 SQIVND (reference sequence). Trimming took 3 bases from V and 4 from J; bases not matched to a gene: 6. This CDR3 contains 16 residues.

V is TRBV10-2 and J is TRBJ1-2; 9 bases align to TRBD1. The length of the CDR3 is 16 residues. Germline V gene data show CDR1 as WSHSY and CDR2 as SAAADI. With V trimmed by 4 bases and J by 4 bases, 10 bases remained unmatched. CDR3 nucleotide sequence: TGCGCCAGCAGTGGAGTACAGGGGGCGGGTGGCTATGGCTACACCTTC. Its translation is CASSGVQGAGGYGYTF.

The chain joins TRBV11-1 to TRBJ2-1; the match to TRBD1 covers 9 bases. The CDR3 has 15 residues. J lost 6 bases, V lost 3 bases, and 6 bases had no gene match. The germline V gene has CDR1 SGHAT and CDR2 FQDESV (reference sequence). This CDR3 is CASSFRDRAPNEQFF. The DNA of the CDR3 is TGTGCCAGCAGCTTCCGGGACAGGGCCCCCAATGAGCAGTTCTTC.

This clone was seen repeatedly, ten times or more. The V call is TRBV28, the J call TRBJ2-5; TRBD1 might be the D (6 bases). V lost 6 bases to trimming and J lost 5 bases, with 16 bases between them. The germline gives CDR1 MDHEN, CDR2 SYDVKM. This CDR3 contains 14 residues. The CDR3 loop reads CASSYSAGAETQYF. The CDR3 DNA is TGTGCCAGCAGCTACTCCGCAGGGGCCGAGACCCAGTACTTC. The full variable domain, completed using reference TRBV28 and TRBJ2-5, is DVKVTQSSRYLVKRTGEKVFLECVQDMDHENMFWYRQDPGLGLRLIYFSYDVKMKEKGDIPEGYSVSREKKERFSLILESASTNQTSMYLCASSYSAGAETQYFGPGTRLLVL.

V and J are TRBV28 and TRBJ2-7, with 9 bases that match TRBD1. The germline V gene encodes CDR1 MDHEN and CDR2 SYDVKM. After removal of 3 bases from V and 6 bases from J, the junction contained 9 bases not matched to a gene. This CDR3 is built from 15 residues. The CDR3 DNA sequence: TGTGCCAGCAGTTTTCCCCCTGGGACAGGGTTCGAGCAGTACTTC. It encodes CASSFPPGTGFEQYF.

This clone was found many times. The J gene is TRBJ2-5, the V gene TRBV2; D ambiguous. Trimming cost V 3 bases and J 3 bases, with 11 bases left between them. Per germline, CDR1 SNHLY and CDR2 FYNNEI. The CDR3 loop spans 14 amino acids. CDR3 residues: CASSDGSREETQYF. The CDR3 nucleotides read TGTGCCAGCAGTGATGGGTCCCGGGAAGAGACCCAGTACTTC. The full variable domain, its missing parts supplied by reference TRBV2 and TRBJ2-5, is EPEVTQTPSHQVTQMGQEVILRCVPISNHLYFYWYRQILGQKVEFLVSFYNNEISEKSEIFDDQFSVERPDGSNFTLKIRSTKLEDSAMYFCASSDGSREETQYFGPGTRLLVL.

The gene calls are TRBV12-3 or TRBV12-4 and TRBJ1-3; no firm D call. The length of the CDR3 is 13 residues. V gave up 2 bases and J gave up 2 bases, with 4 bases separating them. The CDR3 spells CASSLQAGNTIYF. Written as DNA, the CDR3 is TGTGCCAGCAGTTTACAGGCTGGAAACACCATATATTTT.

Concerning this clone: A junction end diverges from the germline sequence, so it may reflect a read error. The V call is TRBV11-2, the J call TRBJ1-6, with D maybe TRBD1 (6 bases). Germline assignment: CDR1 SGHAT and CDR2 FQNNGV. This CDR3 has 16 amino acids. This CDR3 is CASSLGGTPNNSPLHF. The CDR3, as DNA: TGTGCCAGCAGCTTAGGAGGGACACCAAATAACTCACCCCTCCACTTT. Together with reference TRBV11-2 and TRBJ1-6, the CDR3 gives the full variable domain: EAGVAQSPRYKIIEKRQSVAFWCNPISGHATLYWYQQILGQGPKLLIQFQNNGVVDDSQLPKDRFSAERLKGVDSTLKIQPAKLEDSAVYLCASSLGGTPNNSPLHFGNGTRLTVT.

In this sample, this clone turned up a few times. The chain employs TRBV18 and TRBJ2-7, with TRBD1 identical over 7 bases. The trim removed 3 bases at V and 6 bases at J, leaving 5 bases unmatched. The germline gives CDR1 KGHSH, CDR2 LQKENI. CDR3 length: 13 residues. The CDR3 here is CASSPGQHLEQYF. The CDR3 DNA sequence: TGTGCCAGCTCACCGGGACAGCACCTCGAGCAGTACTTC.

This chain joins TRBV11-3 and TRBJ2-3; 7 nucleotides match TRBD2. The CDR3 spans 19 residues. Trimming took 0 bases from V and 4 from J; bases not matched to a gene: 16. Germline V gene lookup returns CDR1 SGHNT and CDR2 YENEEA. The CDR3 reads CASSLELGRSGFGSDTQYF. CDR3 DNA sequence: TGTGCCAGCAGCTTAGAGCTCGGTCGTAGCGGGTTTGGCTCAGATACGCAGTATTTT.

This clone was observed a few times. The V gene is TRBV6-1, the J gene TRBJ1-1; a weak D match, TRBD1 (6 bases). CDR1 and CDR2 (germline): MNHNS, SASEGT. This CDR3 spans 16 amino acids. V lost 0 bases and J 0 bases, leaving 11 bases between the germline ends. The CDR3 loop is CASSEARGLLNTEAFF. As DNA, the CDR3 is TGTGCCAGCAGTGAAGCACGGGGGCTATTGAACACTGAAGCTTTCTTT.

This clone has ten or more counts. This chain uses TRBV18 with TRBJ1-2, with 10 bases fitting TRBD1. The CDR3 length is 14 residues. The J segment lost 7 bases and the V segment lost 5 bases, leaving 7 bases of the junction unmatched. Germline values: CDR1 KGHSH, CDR2 LQKENI. DNA for the CDR3: TGTGCCAGCTCAACCGGGACAGGGGAGGTTGGCTACACCTTC. It yields the protein CASSTGTGEVGYTF.

This clone counts as medium-sized. The gene calls are TRBV25-1 and TRBJ1-2; tentatively, D is TRBD1 (6 bases). The germline gives CDR1 MGHDK, CDR2 SYGVNS. The CDR3 covers 14 residues. V gave up 3 bases and J gave up 4 bases, with 12 bases separating them. The CDR3 protein is CASSDSSGAYGYTF. DNA of the CDR3: TGTGCCAGCAGTGATAGCTCAGGGGCCTATGGCTACACCTTC.